A selection of T cell receptor beta chains follows, all from one sample in a study of graft-versus-host responses after intestinal transplantation. Sequenced by immunoSEQ multiplex PCR; TCRdb stores in-frame clones only, minus some. The table has some 20,000 clones, approximately 70% seen once. Sequences were derived from ileum tissue, sampled around 20 days after intestinal transplant. All receptors derive from a human patient who received an intestinal transplant, so some T cells may come from the graft donor. Each CDR3 is given with its conserved first and last residue. A D gene is named only where the DNA matches it firmly.

>TRBV27|TRBJ1-4|-
CASRKARAEKLFF
>TRBV18|TRBJ2-3|TRBD2
CASSPGLLAGSTDTQYF
>TRBV9|TRBJ1-1|TRBD1
CASSATGEVEAFF
>TRBV6-5|TRBJ2-7|-
CASSRYAGTTYEQYF
>TRBV2|TRBJ2-1|-
CASNLPQGRSYNEQFF
>TRBV11-3|TRBJ2-7|-
CASSLVHLSYEQYF
>TRBV19|TRBJ2-3|TRBD2
CATAWTSLSSDTQYF
>TRBV29-1|TRBJ1-1|-
CSVLTGTEAFF
>TRBV27|TRBJ2-5|TRBD1
CASSLRAGGIKETQYF
>TRBV7-9|TRBJ2-2|-
CASSASLYGVNTGELFF
>TRBV19|TRBJ2-7|TRBD1
CASSPTGGYEQYF
>TRBV19|TRBJ2-4|TRBD2
CASSLRDYKNIQYF
>TRBV28|TRBJ1-2|TRBD1
CASSGAQGARDGYTF
>TRBV10-3|TRBJ2-7|TRBD2
CATRTSGRLYEQYF
>TRBV6-4|TRBJ2-7|-
CASSLSTPPGICEQYF
>TRBV11-3|TRBJ2-5|TRBD2
CASSLLFAGGGLETQYF
>TRBV5-4|TRBJ1-2|-
CASSLVGLGYTF
>TRBV5-1|TRBJ2-3|-
CASSTRTSDTQYF
>TRBV7-9|TRBJ2-3|-
CASSLAGGQADTQYF
>TRBV4-1|TRBJ1-1|-
CASSQWWRGRSDTEAFF
>TRBV5-1|TRBJ1-2|TRBD1
CASSLVPFGTRDRGYYGYTF
>TRBV19|TRBJ1-2|TRBD1
CASTDRGRVSGGYTF
>TRBV10-3|TRBJ2-7|-
CAIRGSGPRYEQYF
>TRBV5-1|TRBJ2-3|TRBD2
CASSFGLAGGLGADTQYF
>TRBV5-1|TRBJ2-1|TRBD2
CASLAGSVHPDYNEQFF
>TRBV4-1|TRBJ1-5|-
CASSQVQGSNQPQHF
>TRBV9|TRBJ2-3|-
CASSVVGTIGGRSTTDTQYF
>TRBV7-8|TRBJ2-7|TRBD2
CASSSPNPLAGGFRSYEQYF
>TRBV5-6|TRBJ2-5|-
CASSFGTSETQYF